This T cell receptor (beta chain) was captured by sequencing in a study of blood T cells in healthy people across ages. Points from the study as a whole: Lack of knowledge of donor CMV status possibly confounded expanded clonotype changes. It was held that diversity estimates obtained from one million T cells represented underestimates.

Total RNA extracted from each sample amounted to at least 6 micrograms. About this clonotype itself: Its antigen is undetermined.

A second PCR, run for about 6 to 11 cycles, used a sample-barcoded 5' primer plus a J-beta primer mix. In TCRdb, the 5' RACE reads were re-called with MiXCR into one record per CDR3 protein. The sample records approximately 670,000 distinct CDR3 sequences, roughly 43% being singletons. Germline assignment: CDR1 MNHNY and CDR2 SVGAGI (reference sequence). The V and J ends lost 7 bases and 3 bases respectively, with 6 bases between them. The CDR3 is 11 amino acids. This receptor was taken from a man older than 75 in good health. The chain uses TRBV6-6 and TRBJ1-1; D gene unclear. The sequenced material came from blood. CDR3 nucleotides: TGTGCCAGCAATATGGACACTGAAGCTTTCTTT. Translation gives CASNMDTEAFF.